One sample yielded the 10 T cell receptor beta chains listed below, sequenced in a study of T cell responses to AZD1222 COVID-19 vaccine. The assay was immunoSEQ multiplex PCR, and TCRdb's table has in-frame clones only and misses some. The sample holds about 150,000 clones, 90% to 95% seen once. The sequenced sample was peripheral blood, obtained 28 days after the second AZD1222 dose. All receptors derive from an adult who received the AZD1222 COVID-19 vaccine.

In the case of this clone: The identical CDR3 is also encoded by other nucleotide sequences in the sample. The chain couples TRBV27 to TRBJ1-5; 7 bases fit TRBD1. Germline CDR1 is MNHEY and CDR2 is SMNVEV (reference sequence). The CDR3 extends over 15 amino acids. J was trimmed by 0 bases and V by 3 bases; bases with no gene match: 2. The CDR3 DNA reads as TGTGCCAGCAGTTTGCGACAGGGTAGCAATCAGCCCCAGCATTTT. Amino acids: CASSLRQGSNQPQHF.

CDR3 bases: TGTGCCACCAGCGGTAAAATACTTCGGGGGGCCAACGTCCTGACTTTC. It encodes CATSGKILRGANVLTF. The V gene is TRBV15, the J gene TRBJ2-6; D call uncertain. In germline, CDR1 is LNHNV, CDR2 YYDKDF (reference sequence). This CDR3 is 16 amino acids long. V lost 5 bases and J 4 bases, leaving 15 bases between the germline ends.

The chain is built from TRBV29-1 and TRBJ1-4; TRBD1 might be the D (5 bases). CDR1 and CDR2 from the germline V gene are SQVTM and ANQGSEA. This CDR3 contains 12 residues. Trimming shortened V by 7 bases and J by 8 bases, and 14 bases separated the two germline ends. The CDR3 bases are TGCAGCGGTGGGACGGTGGGGGAAAAACTGTTTTTT. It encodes CSGGTVGEKLFF. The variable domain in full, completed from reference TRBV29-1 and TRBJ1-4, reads SAVISQKPSRDICQRGTSLTIQCQVDSQVTMMFWYRQQPGQSLTLIATANQGSEATYESGFVIDKFPISRPNLTFSTLTVSNMSPEDSSIYLCSGGTVGEKLFFGSGTQLSVL.

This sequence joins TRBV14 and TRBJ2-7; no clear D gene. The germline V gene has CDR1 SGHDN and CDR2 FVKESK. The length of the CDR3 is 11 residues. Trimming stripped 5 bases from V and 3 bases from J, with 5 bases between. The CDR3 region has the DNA TGTGCCAGCAGCTTATTCTACGAGCAGTACTTC. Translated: CASSLFYEQYF.

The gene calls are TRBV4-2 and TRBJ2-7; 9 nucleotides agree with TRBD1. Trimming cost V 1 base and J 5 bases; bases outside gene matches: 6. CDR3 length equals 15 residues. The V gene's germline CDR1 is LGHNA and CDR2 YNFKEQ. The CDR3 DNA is TGTGCCAGCAGCCAAGGCGGAACAGGGGGCAACGAGCAGTACTTC. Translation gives CASSQGGTGGNEQYF.

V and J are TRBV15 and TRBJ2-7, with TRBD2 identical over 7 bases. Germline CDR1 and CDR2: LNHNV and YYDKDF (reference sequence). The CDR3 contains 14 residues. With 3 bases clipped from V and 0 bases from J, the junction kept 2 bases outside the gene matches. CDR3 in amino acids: CATSRGGSSYEQYF. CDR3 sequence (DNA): TGTGCCACCAGCAGGGGGGGGAGCTCCTACGAGCAGTACTTC.

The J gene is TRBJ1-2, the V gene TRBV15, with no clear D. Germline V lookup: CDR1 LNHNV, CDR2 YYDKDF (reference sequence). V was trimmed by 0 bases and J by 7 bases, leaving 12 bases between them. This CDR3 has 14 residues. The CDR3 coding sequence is TGTGCCACCAGCAGAGATTTAGAGTTCGGTGGCTACACCTTC. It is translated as CATSRDLEFGGYTF. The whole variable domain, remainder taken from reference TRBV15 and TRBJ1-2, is DAMVIQNPRYQVTQFGKPVTLSCSQTLNHNVMYWYQQKSSQAPKLLFHYYDKDFNNEADTPDNFQSRRPNTSFCFLDIRSPGLGDTAMYLCATSRDLEFGGYTFGSGTRLTVV.

CDR3 residues: CASSLDSNEKLFF. As DNA, the CDR3 is TGTGCCAGCTCACTAGACAGCAATGAAAAACTGTTTTTT. V gene TRBV18 combines with J gene TRBJ1-4; D may be TRBD1 (5 bases). Germline V gene sequence: CDR1 KGHSH, CDR2 LQKENI. V was shortened by 4 bases and J by 5 bases, with 8 bases between the two germline ends. The CDR3 sequence is 13 residues long.

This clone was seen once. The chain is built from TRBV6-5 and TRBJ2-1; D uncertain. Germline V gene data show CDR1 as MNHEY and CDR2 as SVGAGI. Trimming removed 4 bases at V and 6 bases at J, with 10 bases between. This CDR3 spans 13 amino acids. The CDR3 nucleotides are TGTGCCAGCAGTTCCCGGGCTATCAATGAGCAGTTCTTC. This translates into CASSSRAINEQFF.

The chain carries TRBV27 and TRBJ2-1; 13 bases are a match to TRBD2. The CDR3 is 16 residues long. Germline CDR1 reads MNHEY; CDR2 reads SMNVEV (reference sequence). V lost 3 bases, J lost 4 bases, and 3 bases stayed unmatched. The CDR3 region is CASSFPGLAGYNEQFF. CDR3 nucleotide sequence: TGTGCCAGCAGTTTCCCGGGACTAGCGGGATACAATGAGCAGTTCTTC.